These 5 T cell receptor beta chains share one sample of origin, sequenced in a study of cytomegalovirus exposure and HLA in healthy donors. Repertoires were generated with immunoSEQ multiplex PCR, while TCRdb's copy carries only in-frame clones and drops some. The top ten clones hold 1.5% to 2% of a sample with roughly 110,000 clones, 88% of them seen once. Material for sequencing was PBMCs. The receptors derive from a woman aged 18-29 years in good health and CMV-seropositive.

This clone occurred a few times. The V gene is TRBV12-5, the J gene TRBJ2-7, with a possible D match to TRBD2 (6 bases). V gave up 7 bases and J gave up 4 bases, with 14 bases separating them. The germline gives CDR1 LGHNT, CDR2 FRNRAP. This CDR3 is built from 13 residues. CDR3 amino acids: CASATGAGYEQYF. In nucleotides, the CDR3 is TGTGCTAGTGCCACGGGAGCCGGGTACGAGCAGTACTTC.

The rearrangement joins TRBV6-5 to TRBJ2-3, with D perhaps TRBD2 (7 bases). Germline-derived CDR1 and CDR2 are MNHEY and SVGAGI. The CDR3 has 15 residues. Deletions cut 0 bases from V and 4 bases from J, with 11 bases between. CDR3 coding DNA: TGTGCCAGCAGTTACTCGGGGGGGCCCCCAGATACGCAGTATTTT. Its protein is CASSYSGGPPDTQYF.

The genes are TRBV5-4 and TRBJ1-1; 11 bases match TRBD1. The CDR3 length is 17 residues. The J segment lost 1 base and the V segment lost 0 bases, leaving 5 bases of the junction unmatched. Germline lookup yields CDR1 SGHNT and CDR2 YYREEE (reference sequence). The CDR3 DNA reads TGTGCCAGCAGCTTGGTGGGGACAGGGGGGAGGAACACTGAAGCTTTCTTT. Its translation: CASSLVGTGGRNTEAFF.

The chain employs TRBV15 and TRBJ2-5, with D perhaps matching TRBD1 (7 bases). The CDR3 spans 15 residues. Trimming shortened V by 1 base and J by 5 bases, and 14 bases separated the two germline ends. Germline V CDR1 and CDR2: LNHNV, YYDKDF (reference sequence). This chain's CDR3 is CATSRVPRGEETQYF. The CDR3 bases are TGTGCCACCAGCAGAGTACCCAGGGGGGAGGAGACCCAGTACTTC.

The genes are TRBV4-1 and TRBJ2-7; 7 bases map to TRBD2. The V segment lost 4 bases and the J segment 3 bases; nucleotides outside the gene matches: 6. The CDR3 length is 14 residues. Germline V gene lookup returns CDR1 MGHRA and CDR2 YSYEKL. The CDR3 DNA is TGCGCCAGCAGCCGGAAGCGGGGCTACTACGAGCAGTACTTC. Its translation is CASSRKRGYYEQYF.